The 27 T cell receptor beta chains below were found in one sample sequenced in a study of cytomegalovirus exposure and HLA in healthy donors. The method was immunoSEQ multiplex PCR; TCRdb's version includes in-frame clones alone and lacks a portion of them. The sample consists of 65,000 to 80,000 clones, around 94% of them appearing once. Sequenced input: PBMCs. The source of these receptors is a woman aged 18-29 years in good health and CMV-seropositive.

The genes are TRBV4-3 and TRBJ2-5; TRBD2 agrees at 9 bases. The V segment lost 1 base and the J segment 1 base; nucleotides outside the gene matches: 1. The CDR3 length is 15 residues. Germline CDR1 LGHNA, CDR2 YSLEER. Written as DNA, the CDR3 is TGCGCCAGCAGCCAAGGACTAGCGGTCCAAGAGACCCAGTACTTC. Translating gives CASSQGLAVQETQYF.

The rearrangement links TRBV5-1 to TRBJ2-6, with D maybe TRBD2 (5 bases). V lost 5 bases, J lost 0 bases, and 12 bases lay in between. The CDR3 runs to 16 residues. Per the germline V gene, CDR1 is SGHRS and CDR2 is YFSETQ. This CDR3 is CASSWNGDSGANVLTF. CDR3 sequence (DNA): TGCGCCAGCAGTTGGAACGGGGACTCTGGGGCCAACGTCCTGACTTTC.

V is TRBV5-1 and J is TRBJ1-2, with 8 bases fitting TRBD1. CDR1 and CDR2 (germline): SGHRS, YFSETQ. The V gene end was trimmed by 3 bases and the J gene end by 4 bases; junction bases not matched to a gene: 8. There are 15 residues in the CDR3. In nucleotides, the CDR3 is TGCGCCAGCAGCTCCCAGGGGGCCCGGGCCTATGGCTACACCTTC. This codes for CASSSQGARAYGYTF.

Only one count was recorded for this clone. The chain links TRBV2 to TRBJ1-2; D is uncertain. Trimming pared 2 bases from V and 5 bases from J, leaving 12 bases between. Germline CDR1 and CDR2: SNHLY and FYNNEI. The CDR3 sequence is 14 residues long. The chain's CDR3 is CASSETRASYGYTF. In DNA, the CDR3 is TGTGCCAGCAGTGAAACTAGGGCGTCATATGGCTACACCTTC.

The rearrangement joins TRBV19 to TRBJ2-7, with a tentative D call TRBD1 (6 bases). V was cut by 3 bases and J by 2 bases, with 14 bases left in between. The CDR3 is made up of 15 amino acids. The V gene's germline CDR1 is LNHDA and CDR2 SQIVND (reference sequence). CDR3 sequence: CASSIAHRETYEQYF. The CDR3 region has the DNA TGTGCCAGTAGTATCGCCCACAGGGAAACCTACGAGCAGTACTTC.

The V call is TRBV10-2, the J call TRBJ1-2, with 8 bases matching TRBD1. The CDR3 loop spans 14 amino acids. V trimming: 5 bases; J trimming: 7 bases; junction bases outside the gene matches: 9. Germline V lookup: CDR1 WSHSY, CDR2 SAAADI. The CDR3 DNA reads as TGCGCCAGCAGTTTGGACAGGGATGTTAGTGGCTACACCTTC. Residues: CASSLDRDVSGYTF.

This clone has a handful of counts. The chain uses TRBV6-5 and TRBJ1-1; no definite D call. Germline lookup yields CDR1 MNHEY and CDR2 SVGAGI. The CDR3 totals 12 residues. The germline V and J ends were trimmed by 0 bases and 4 bases, with 3 bases remaining between them. The CDR3: CASSYSSTEAFF. In DNA, the CDR3 is TGTGCCAGCAGTTACTCCAGCACTGAAGCTTTCTTT.

This rearrangement joins TRBV18 to TRBJ1-2; no firm D call. The CDR3 runs to 14 residues. V dropped 5 bases and J dropped 4 bases, with 14 bases sitting between them. Germline assignment: CDR1 KGHSH and CDR2 LQKENI. The CDR3 sequence: CASSSQFRLYGYTF. The DNA of the CDR3 is TGTGCCAGCTCATCCCAGTTTCGCCTCTATGGCTACACCTTC.

V and J are TRBV2 and TRBJ2-5; 9 nucleotides line up with TRBD1. CDR1 SNHLY and CDR2 FYNNEI come from the germline V gene. This CDR3 region has 13 residues. The junction had 2 bases not matched to a gene; V was cut back by 6 bases and J by 3 bases. CDR3 in amino acids: CASSRDREETQYF. The CDR3, as DNA: TGTGCCAGCAGCCGGGACAGGGAAGAGACCCAGTACTTC.

The chain links TRBV27 to TRBJ2-1; TRBD2 aligns across 11 bases. The CDR3 sequence is 15 residues long. Germline trimming cut 3 bases from V and 3 bases from J; bases unmatched to any gene: 1. Per the germline V gene, CDR1 is MNHEY and CDR2 is SMNVEV (reference sequence). DNA of the CDR3: TGTGCCAGCAGTTTGGGGACTAGCGGCTACAATGAGCAGTTCTTC. It codes for CASSLGTSGYNEQFF.

V gene TRBV7-8 combines with J gene TRBJ2-3; no reliable D call. CDR3 length equals 12 residues. Germline V lookup: CDR1 SGHVS, CDR2 FQNEAQ. Trimming removed 5 bases at V and 6 bases at J, with 9 bases between. The CDR3 nucleotides are TGTGCCAGCAGCGCCACGAGGGATACGCAGTATTTT. It translates to CASSATRDTQYF.

V is TRBV11-3 and J is TRBJ1-1, with no clear D. CDR3 length equals 13 residues. V was clipped by 0 bases and J by 6 bases, with 8 bases between them. Germline V gives CDR1 SGHNT, CDR2 YENEEA. CDR3 sequence: CASSLDRRAEAFF. Written as DNA, the CDR3 is TGTGCCAGCAGCTTAGACAGGCGGGCTGAAGCTTTCTTT.

This rearrangement joins TRBV28 to TRBJ1-1; 8 bases are shared with TRBD1. The V and J ends lost 3 bases and 1 base, in that order; junction bases with no gene match: 13. CDR1 and CDR2 (germline): MDHEN, SYDVKM. This CDR3 is 18 amino acids long. CDR3 sequence reads: CASSFFSLRDRRNTEAFF. The CDR3 nucleotides read TGTGCCAGCAGTTTCTTCTCCCTCCGGGACAGGAGGAACACTGAAGCTTTCTTT.

This clone was recorded only once. The gene calls are TRBV28 and TRBJ1-1; 8 nucleotides agree with TRBD1. Germline trimming cut 5 bases from V and 4 bases from J; bases unmatched to any gene: 9. Germline V gene lookup returns CDR1 MDHEN and CDR2 SYDVKM. CDR3 length equals 15 residues. The CDR3 nucleotides are TGTGCCAGCAGTGTCGGGACAGGTGTCCGCACTGAAGCTTTCTTT. Translated: CASSVGTGVRTEAFF.

V gene TRBV5-1 combines with J gene TRBJ2-7, with D perhaps matching TRBD1 (5 bases). CDR3 length: 15 amino acids. Trimming took 0 bases from V and 5 from J, leaving 15 bases between them. Germline lookup yields CDR1 SGHRS and CDR2 YFSETQ. CDR3 region: CASSLAKGIGDEQYF. The CDR3 coding sequence is TGCGCCAGCAGCTTGGCCAAGGGGATAGGAGACGAGCAGTACTTC.

This clone was counted between two and nine times. The chain uses TRBV12-2 and TRBJ2-5; TRBD2, the table's D call, lacks a check against the DNA. TRBV12-2 is a pseudogene. The CDR3 is made up of 14 amino acids. CDR3 sequence: CASRKGEGGETQYF. CDR3 bases: TGTGCAAGTCGCAAAGGGGAGGGTGGGGAGACCCAGTACTTC.

The J gene is TRBJ2-7, the V gene TRBV9; D ambiguous. Germline V lookup: CDR1 SGDLS, CDR2 YYNGEE. The CDR3 spans 15 residues. Trimming pared 4 bases from V and 1 base from J, leaving 15 bases between. The CDR3 DNA follows: TGTGCCAGCAGCCTTTCCTGGGCGCTTTCCTACGAGCAGTACTTC. Translated, it gives CASSLSWALSYEQYF.

This clone has just one count. V is TRBV19 and J is TRBJ2-5, with 7 bases identical to TRBD2. The ends lost 6 bases at V and 0 bases at J; junction bases unmatched: 4. In germline, CDR1 is LNHDA, CDR2 SQIVND (reference sequence). This CDR3 has 14 amino acids. The CDR3: CASSRAGYQETQYF. The CDR3 nucleotides are TGTGCCAGTAGCCGAGCGGGGTACCAAGAGACCCAGTACTTC. Drawing the rest from reference TRBV19 and TRBJ2-5, the complete variable domain is DGGITQSPKYLFRKEGQNVTLSCEQNLNHDAMYWYRQDPGQGLRLIYYSQIVNDFQKGDIAEGYSVSREKKESFPLTVTSAQKNPTAFYLCASSRAGYQETQYFGPGTRLLVL.

The rearrangement links TRBV9 to TRBJ2-1; D possibly corresponds to TRBD2 (6 bases). The V end was cut by 0 bases, the J end by 8 bases, with 24 bases between. CDR3 size: 18 residues. Germline V lookup: CDR1 SGDLS, CDR2 YYNGEE. The CDR3 sequence: CASSVEGVSRELVHEQFF. The CDR3 DNA follows: TGTGCCAGCAGCGTAGAAGGGGTGAGTCGGGAGTTGGTCCATGAGCAGTTCTTC.

Written as DNA, the CDR3 is TGTGCCAGCAGCCACGTCCAGGGAGATACGCAGTATTTT. It specifies CASSHVQGDTQYF. The chain joins TRBV28 to TRBJ2-3, with D perhaps TRBD1 (5 bases). V was clipped by 6 bases and J by 5 bases, with 12 bases between them. The CDR3 has 13 residues. Germline CDR1 and CDR2: MDHEN and SYDVKM. The variable domain in full, completed from reference TRBV28 and TRBJ2-3, reads DVKVTQSSRYLVKRTGEKVFLECVQDMDHENMFWYRQDPGLGLRLIYFSYDVKMKEKGDIPEGYSVSREKKERFSLILESASTNQTSMYLCASSHVQGDTQYFGPGTRLTVL.

The chain links TRBV9 to TRBJ1-5; 11 nucleotides line up with TRBD1. Germline CDR1 and CDR2: SGDLS and YYNGEE. With 4 bases clipped from V and 4 bases from J, the junction kept 4 bases outside the gene matches. The CDR3 is 15 amino acids. For the CDR3, the DNA is TGTGCCAGCAGCCCCGGACAGGGGGCTAATCAGCCCCAGCATTTT. This encodes CASSPGQGANQPQHF.

The chain employs TRBV15 and TRBJ2-7; possibly TRBD1 for D (5 bases). The V gene lost 3 bases and the J gene lost 3 bases, with 9 bases spanning the gap. The CDR3 has 13 residues. Germline CDR1 is LNHNV and CDR2 is YYDKDF (reference sequence). The CDR3 sequence is CATSRDIGYEQYF. CDR3 in DNA: TGTGCCACCAGCAGGGACATCGGCTACGAGCAGTACTTC.

This chain connects TRBV13 to TRBJ2-3; 9 nucleotides align to TRBD1. The V and J ends lost 5 bases and 6 bases, in that order; junction bases with no gene match: 3. CDR1 PRHDT and CDR2 FYEKMQ come from the germline V gene (reference sequence). The CDR3 is 13 residues long. CDR3 residues: CASSPGTGDTQYF. CDR3 DNA sequence: TGTGCCAGCAGCCCCGGGACAGGGGATACGCAGTATTTT.

The chain employs TRBV5-1 and TRBJ2-5; perhaps TRBD1 as D (6 bases). Trimming removed 1 base at V and 5 bases at J, with 12 bases between. The CDR3 runs 14 residues. From germline, CDR1 is SGHRS and CDR2 YFSETQ. The CDR3 sequence is CASSLLGASETQYF. The CDR3 DNA sequence: TGCGCCAGCAGCTTGCTGGGGGCCAGTGAGACCCAGTACTTC. The variable domain in full, completed from reference TRBV5-1 and TRBJ2-5, reads KAGVTQTPRYLIKTRGQQVTLSCSPISGHRSVSWYQQTPGQGLQFLFEYFSETQRNKGNFPGRFSGRQFSNSRSEMNVSTLELGDSALYLCASSLLGASETQYFGPGTRLLVL.

This clone was seen just once. The chain combines TRBV28 with TRBJ2-1; the D gene is possibly TRBD2 (7 bases). The V end lost 11 bases, the J end lost 5 bases, and 16 bases lay between the germline ends. The CDR3 loop spans 13 amino acids. Germline V gene data show CDR1 as MDHEN and CDR2 as SYDVKM. In nucleotides, the CDR3 is TGTGCCGGAGGGGGGGGGACACACAATGAGCAGTTCTTC. It encodes CAGGGGTHNEQFF.

The chain recombines TRBV5-1 with TRBJ1-2; 10 positions match TRBD1. With 3 bases clipped from V and 7 bases from J, the junction kept 12 bases outside the gene matches. The CDR3 sequence is 16 residues long. Germline assignment: CDR1 SGHRS and CDR2 YFSETQ. CDR3 residues: CASSSDPGTGDGGYTF. In DNA form, the CDR3 reads TGCGCCAGCAGCTCCGACCCCGGGACAGGGGATGGTGGCTACACCTTC.

This clone was counted once. V and J are TRBV6-6 and TRBJ1-3; D uncertain. Trimming removed 4 bases from V and 1 base from J, with 5 bases in between. The CDR3 runs to 13 residues. The germline V gene encodes CDR1 MNHNY and CDR2 SVGAGI (reference sequence). The CDR3 DNA is TGTGCCAGCAGTTCCGGTTCTGGAAACACCATATATTTT. It yields the protein CASSSGSGNTIYF.